A selection of T cell receptor beta chains follows, all from one sample in a study of cytomegalovirus exposure and HLA in healthy donors. TCRdb keeps only in-frame clones here, not all; method: immunoSEQ multiplex PCR. Listed are tens of thousands of clones; less than 20% falls within the top ten. Material: PBMCs. These receptors came from a male donor in good health and CMV-seronegative. Both conserved end residues are trimmed from each CDR3.

cdr3_aa | v_call
ATRQGLTDTQY | TRBV15
ASSPGGGYGYT | TRBV6-5
ASSTTKAGVNSPLH | TRBV19
ASGYYRGGKTQY | TRBV28
AIQGETQY | TRBV18
ASSHIDGQNTEAF | TRBV9
ASSYSIQGDYEQY | TRBV6-5
ASSFLNSPLH | TRBV27
ASSPGQGGDGF | TRBV5-6
ASSWGATGGSGYT | TRBV7-2
ASSFGDPNYGYT | TRBV7-6
ASSYRTEMNTEAF | TRBV5-1
ASSLNTLNYGYT | TRBV7-3
ASSYYGQGADTQY | TRBV6-5
ASLDRLSYGYT | TRBV28
ASSVDRGTGELF | TRBV5-1
SVGRVGGYT | TRBV20-1
ASRPAGSYEQY | TRBV5-1
ASSYPGDYGYT | TRBV7-6
ASSHYRGEDTEAF | TRBV5-5
AHGQGGATNEKLF | TRBV30
ASSLNPRETQY | TRBV7-3
ASSLHYTGELF | TRBV7-9
ASSQDAGVYGYT | TRBV14
ASSIDQRSSYNSPLH | TRBV19
ASSVVAGYT | TRBV25-1
ASSQGDHGAQF | TRBV14
SARGGYEQY | TRBV20-1